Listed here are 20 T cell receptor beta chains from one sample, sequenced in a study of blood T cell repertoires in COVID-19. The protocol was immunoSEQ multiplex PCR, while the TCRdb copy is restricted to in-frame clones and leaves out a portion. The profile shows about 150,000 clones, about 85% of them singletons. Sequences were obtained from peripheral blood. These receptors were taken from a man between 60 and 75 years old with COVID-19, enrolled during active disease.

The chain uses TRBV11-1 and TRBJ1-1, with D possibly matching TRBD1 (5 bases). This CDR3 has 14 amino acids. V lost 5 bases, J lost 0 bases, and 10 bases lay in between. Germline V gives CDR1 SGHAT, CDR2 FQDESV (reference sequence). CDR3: CASSPPRVNTEAFF. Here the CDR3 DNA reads TGTGCCAGCAGCCCCCCCAGGGTGAACACTGAAGCTTTCTTT. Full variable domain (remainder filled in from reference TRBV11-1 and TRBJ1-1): EAEVAQSPRYKITEKSQAVAFWCDPISGHATLYWYRQILGQGPELLVQFQDESVVDDSQLPKDRFSAERLKGVDSTLKIQPAELGDSAMYLCASSPPRVNTEAFFGQGTRLTVV.

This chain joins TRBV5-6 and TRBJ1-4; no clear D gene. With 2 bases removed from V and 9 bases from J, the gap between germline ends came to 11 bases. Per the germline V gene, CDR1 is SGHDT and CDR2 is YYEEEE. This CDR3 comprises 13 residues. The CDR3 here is CASSLLDLKKLFF. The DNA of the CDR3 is TGTGCCAGCAGCTTACTTGATTTGAAAAAACTGTTTTTT.

CDR3 nucleotides: TGTGCCAGCAGTTTATACCGACAGCGCCGTAGCTCCTATAATTCACCCCTCCACTTT. This codes for CASSLYRQRRSSYNSPLHF. The chain carries TRBV27 and TRBJ1-6; D is possibly TRBD1 (5 bases). The V gene's germline CDR1 is MNHEY and CDR2 SMNVEV (reference sequence). The CDR3 covers 19 residues. V lost 1 base and J lost 0, with 16 bases in between.

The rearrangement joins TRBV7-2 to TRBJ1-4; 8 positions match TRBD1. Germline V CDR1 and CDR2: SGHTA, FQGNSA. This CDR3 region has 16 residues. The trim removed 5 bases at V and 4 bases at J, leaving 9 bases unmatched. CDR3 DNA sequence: TGTGCCAGCAGCCCGCGACAGGGGCTGTTTAATGAAAAACTGTTTTTT. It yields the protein CASSPRQGLFNEKLFF.

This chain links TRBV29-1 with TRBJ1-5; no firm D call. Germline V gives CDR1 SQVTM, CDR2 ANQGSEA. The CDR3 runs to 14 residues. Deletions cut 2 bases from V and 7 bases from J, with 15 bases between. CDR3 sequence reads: CSVELQDPGQPQHF. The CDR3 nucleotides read TGCAGCGTTGAACTCCAGGATCCGGGACAGCCCCAGCATTTT.

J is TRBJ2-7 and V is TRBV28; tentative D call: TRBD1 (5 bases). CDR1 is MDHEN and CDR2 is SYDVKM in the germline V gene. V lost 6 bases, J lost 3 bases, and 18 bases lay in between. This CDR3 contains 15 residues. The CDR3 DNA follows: TGTGCCAGCAGACCCATCGACAGAAACTACTACGAGCAGTACTTC. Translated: CASRPIDRNYYEQYF.

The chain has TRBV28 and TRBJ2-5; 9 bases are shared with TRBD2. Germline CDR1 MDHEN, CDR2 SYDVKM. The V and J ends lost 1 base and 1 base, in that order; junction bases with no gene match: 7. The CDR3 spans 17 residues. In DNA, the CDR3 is TGTGCCAGCAGTTTATTTTTCGGCGGGGGGGCCCAAGAGACCCAGTACTTC. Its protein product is CASSLFFGGGAQETQYF.

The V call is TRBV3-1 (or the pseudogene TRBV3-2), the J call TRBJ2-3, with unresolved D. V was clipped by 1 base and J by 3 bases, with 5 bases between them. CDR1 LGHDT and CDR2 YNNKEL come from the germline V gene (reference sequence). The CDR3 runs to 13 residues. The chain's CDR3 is CASSQGPTDTQYF. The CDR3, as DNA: TGTGCCAGCAGCCAAGGGCCTACAGATACGCAGTATTTT.

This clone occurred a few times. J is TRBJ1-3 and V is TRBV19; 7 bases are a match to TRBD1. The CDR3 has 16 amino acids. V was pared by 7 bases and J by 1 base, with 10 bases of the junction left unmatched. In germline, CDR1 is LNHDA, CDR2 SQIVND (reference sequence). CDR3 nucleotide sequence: TGTGCCAGTATCGGGGCCAGGGGGTCTTCTGGAAACACCATATATTTT. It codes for CASIGARGSSGNTIYF.

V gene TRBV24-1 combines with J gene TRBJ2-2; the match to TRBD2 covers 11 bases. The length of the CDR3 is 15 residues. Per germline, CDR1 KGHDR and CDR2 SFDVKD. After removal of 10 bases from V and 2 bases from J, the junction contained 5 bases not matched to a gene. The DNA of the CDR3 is TGTGCCACGGGGGGGACTAGCGGCAACACCGGGGAGCTGTTTTTT. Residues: CATGGTSGNTGELFF.

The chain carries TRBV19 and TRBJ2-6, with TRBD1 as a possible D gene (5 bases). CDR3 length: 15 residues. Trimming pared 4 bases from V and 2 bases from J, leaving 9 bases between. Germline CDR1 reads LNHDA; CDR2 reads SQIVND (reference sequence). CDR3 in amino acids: CASSTTGAGANVLTF. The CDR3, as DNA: TGTGCCAGTAGTACAACAGGAGCTGGGGCCAACGTCCTGACTTTC.

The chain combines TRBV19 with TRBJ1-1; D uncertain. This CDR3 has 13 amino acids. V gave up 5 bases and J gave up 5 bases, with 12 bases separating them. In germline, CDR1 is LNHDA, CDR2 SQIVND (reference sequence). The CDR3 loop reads CASSSEGGTEAFF. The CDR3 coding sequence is TGTGCCAGTAGTTCCGAGGGTGGAACTGAAGCTTTCTTT.

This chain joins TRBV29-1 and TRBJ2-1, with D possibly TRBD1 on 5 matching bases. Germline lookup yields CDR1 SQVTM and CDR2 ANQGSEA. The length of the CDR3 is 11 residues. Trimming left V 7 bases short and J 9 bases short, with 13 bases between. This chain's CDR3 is CSATDTAEQFF. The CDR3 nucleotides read TGCAGCGCCACGGACACGGCTGAGCAGTTCTTC.

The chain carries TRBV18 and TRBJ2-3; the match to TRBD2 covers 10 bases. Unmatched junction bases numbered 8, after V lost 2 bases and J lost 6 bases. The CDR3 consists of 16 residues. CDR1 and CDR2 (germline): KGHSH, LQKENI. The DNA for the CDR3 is TGTGCCAGCTCACCAACTAGCGGGATACTAGCTGATACGCAGTATTTT. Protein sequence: CASSPTSGILADTQYF.

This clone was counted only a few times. The CDR3 protein is CATGQGTGNTIYF. The DNA of the CDR3 is TGTGCCACGGGACAGGGAACAGGAAACACCATATATTTT. The chain has TRBV19 and TRBJ1-3, with TRBD1 identical over 9 bases. Germline CDR1 and CDR2: LNHDA and SQIVND (reference sequence). The CDR3 length is 13 residues. V lost 10 bases to trimming and J lost 4 bases; unmatched junction nucleotides: 5.

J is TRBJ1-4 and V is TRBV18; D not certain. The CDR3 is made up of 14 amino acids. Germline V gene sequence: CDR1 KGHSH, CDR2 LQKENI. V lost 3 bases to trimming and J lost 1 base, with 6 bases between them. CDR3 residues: CASSPRQTNEKLFF. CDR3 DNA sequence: TGTGCCAGCTCACCTCGACAAACTAATGAAAAACTGTTTTTT.

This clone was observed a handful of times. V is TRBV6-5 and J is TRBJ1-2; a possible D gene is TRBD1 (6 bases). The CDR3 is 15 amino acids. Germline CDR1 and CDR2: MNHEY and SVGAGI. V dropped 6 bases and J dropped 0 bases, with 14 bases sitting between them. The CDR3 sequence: CASSHGGLPNYGYTF. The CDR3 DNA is TGTGCCAGCAGCCACGGGGGGCTTCCTAACTATGGCTACACCTTC.

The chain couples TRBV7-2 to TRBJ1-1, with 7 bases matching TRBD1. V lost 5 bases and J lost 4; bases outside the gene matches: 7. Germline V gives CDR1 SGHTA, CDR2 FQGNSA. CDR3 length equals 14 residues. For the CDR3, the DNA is TGTGCCAGCAGCCGTTCACAGGGGACCACTGAAGCTTTCTTT. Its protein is CASSRSQGTTEAFF.

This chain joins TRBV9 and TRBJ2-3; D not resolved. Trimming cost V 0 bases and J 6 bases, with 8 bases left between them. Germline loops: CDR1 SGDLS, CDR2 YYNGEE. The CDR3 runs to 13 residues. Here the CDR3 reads CASSVVPQDTQYF. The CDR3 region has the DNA TGTGCCAGCAGCGTAGTGCCACAGGATACGCAGTATTTT.

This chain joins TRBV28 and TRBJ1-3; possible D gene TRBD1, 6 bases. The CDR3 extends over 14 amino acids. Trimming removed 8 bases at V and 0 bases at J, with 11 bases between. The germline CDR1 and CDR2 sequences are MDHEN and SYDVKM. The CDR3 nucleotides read TGTGCCAGCCGGGACACAAACTCTGGAAACACCATATATTTT. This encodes CASRDTNSGNTIYF.